This T cell receptor beta chain came from a study of T cell changes during pregnancy in multiple sclerosis. The CDR3 has 14 residues. V lost 7 bases to trimming and J lost 0 bases, with 15 bases between them. In germline, CDR1 is SQVTM, CDR2 ANQGSEA. Sequencing was performed with immunoSEQ multiplex PCR; in TCRdb, only in-frame clones are kept and a portion is missing. The data show about 50,000 clones, with over 80% seen just once and under 0.95% held by the top ten. The receptor was derived from a female donor with multiple sclerosis, enrolled in a pregnancy study. The chain couples TRBV29-1 to TRBJ1-1, with a possible D match to TRBD1 (6 bases). Sequenced here: CD4+ T cells from peripheral blood mononuclear cells, sampled in the third trimester of pregnancy. The DNA of the CDR3 is TGCAGCGGGGGCCAGGGGAAGATGAACACTGAAGCTTTCTTT. Amino acid sequence: CSGGQGKMNTEAFF.